This T cell receptor beta chain emerged from a study of blood T cell repertoires in COVID-19. Study in general: Samples came from the United States, Italy and Spain, spanning acute and convalescent COVID-19. In each case, the material was cDNA or gDNA derived from T cells, B-cell-depleted T cells, or PBMCs.

The CDR3 totals 15 residues. V was pared by 3 bases and J by 3 bases, with 7 bases of the junction left unmatched. Germline V lookup: CDR1 MGHRA, CDR2 YSYEKL. This clone came up a few times. Per the original data handling: Reference gene primer amplification in the assay estimated nucleated cell counts. Profiling relied on immunoSEQ multiplex PCR, and the TCRdb table lists in-frame clones only, not all of them. V and J calls and clone size are as listed in that table; D and trimming were resolved from the DNA. The sample lists approximately 140,000 clones; roughly 80% were seen once. The J gene is TRBJ2-7, the V gene TRBV4-1; 8 nucleotides agree with TRBD1. The sequenced material came from peripheral blood. The sequence was obtained from a man between 60 and 75 years old with acute or convalescent COVID-19. The CDR3 reads CASSQEGQVLYEQYF. CDR3 DNA: TGCGCCAGCAGCCAGGAGGGACAGGTCCTCTACGAGCAGTACTTC.